This entry lists 31 T cell receptor beta chains sequenced from one sample in a study of tumor-infiltrating lymphocytes in primary liver carcinoma. Germline DNA was extracted too, while blood RNA derived from unsorted whole blood. TCR beta cDNA was made from 450 to 600 ng total RNA with a constant-region primer. Slightly modified ARM-PCR served as the procedure for the TCR beta libraries. These libraries came from three rounds of nested multiplex PCR. PCR rounds one and two used TRBV1-TRBV30 forward primers with a C-beta reverse primer for about 9 cycles each. Each CDR3 protein is one row after TCRdb ran MiXCR on the multiplex PCR reads. The data hold 310,000 or so distinct CDR3 sequences, with 65% observed a single time. What was sequenced was peripheral blood. The origin of the receptors is a man aged 35-49 years with primary liver carcinoma and hepatitis B virus infection.

In this sample, this clonotype turned up a few times. One end of the junction varies from germline; a read error may be responsible. The genes are TRBV4-1 and TRBJ1-3, with D perhaps TRBD1 (6 bases). This CDR3 comprises 20 residues. Germline CDR1 is MGHRA and CDR2 is YSYEKL. The CDR3 bases are TGCGCCAGTAGCCAAGTGGACAGCACTTCTTACAACCCCTCTGGAAACACCATATATTTT. It translates to CASSQVDSTSYNPSGNTIYF.

The chain employs TRBV11-2 and TRBJ2-1; TRBD1 matches 8 bases. The V segment lost 6 bases and the J segment 5 bases; nucleotides outside the gene matches: 6. This CDR3 region has 14 residues. The germline V gene has CDR1 SGHAT and CDR2 FQNNGV. The CDR3 region is CASRRTGHNNEQFF. The CDR3 bases are TGTGCCAGCAGACGGACAGGGCATAACAATGAGCAGTTCTTC. The full variable domain, completed using reference TRBV11-2 and TRBJ2-1, is EAGVAQSPRYKIIEKRQSVAFWCNPISGHATLYWYQQILGQGPKLLIQFQNNGVVDDSQLPKDRFSAERLKGVDSTLKIQPAKLEDSAVYLCASRRTGHNNEQFFGPGTRLTVL.

Details on this clonotype: Sequence at one end of the junction differs from germline and may be a read error. The chain combines TRBV5-6 with TRBJ2-3, with TRBD2 identical over 14 bases. CDR1 is SGHDT, CDR2 YYEEEE, per germline. CDR3 length equals 16 residues. CDR3 bases: TGTGTCAGCAGCTTGAAGGGACTAGCGGGAGCAGATACGCAGTATTTT. It specifies CVSSLKGLAGADTQYF.

In the case of this clonotype: One end of the junction fails to match germline, which may point to a read error. The chain is built from TRBV6-5 and TRBJ2-7, with 9 bases identical to TRBD1. CDR1 is MNHEY and CDR2 is SVGAGI in the germline V gene. The CDR3 consists of 17 residues. The CDR3 region is CASSYTKPGQGFYDQYF. DNA of the CDR3: TGTGCCAGCAGTTACACTAAACCGGGACAGGGTTTTTACGATCAGTACTTC.

Concerning this clonotype: Germline and junction disagree at one end, which may indicate a read error. The chain uses TRBV11-2 and TRBJ2-5, with 13 bases identical to TRBD2. This CDR3 is 15 amino acids long. The V gene's germline CDR1 is SGHAT and CDR2 FQNNGV. In DNA form, the CDR3 reads TGTGCCAGCAGCTTACAACTAGCGGGAGGGGATACCCTGTACTTC. Protein: CASSLQLAGGDTLYF. The entire variable domain, with the rest obtained from reference TRBV11-2 and TRBJ2-5, is as follows: EAGVAQSPRYKIIEKRQSVAFWCNPISGHATLYWYQQILGQGPKLLIQFQNNGVVDDSQLPKDRFSAERLKGVDSTLKIQPAKLEDSAVYLCASSLQLAGGDTLYFGPGTRLLVL.

The chain couples TRBV29-1 to TRBJ2-7; D is ambiguous. In germline, CDR1 is SQVTM, CDR2 ANQGSEA. This CDR3 has 13 residues. V was pared by 7 bases and J by 10 bases, with 23 bases between. The DNA of the CDR3 is TGCAGCGCATGCTTCGACCCATCCTGCGAACAGTACTTC. Translating gives CSACFDPSCEQYF.

Concerning this clonotype itself: The germline gene is not matched at one end of the junction; a read error may be the cause. This chain joins TRBV11-2 and TRBJ2-1; tentatively, D is TRBD2 (6 bases). CDR3 length equals 13 residues. Germline V gene data show CDR1 as SGHAT and CDR2 as FQNNGV. The CDR3 loop reads CASRNKGGNEQSF. The CDR3 bases are TGTGCCAGCCGGAACAAGGGAGGCAATGAGCAGTCCTTC.

This clonotype was observed a handful of times. The gene calls are TRBV6-5 and TRBJ1-1; D is ambiguous. Per the germline V gene, CDR1 is MNHEY and CDR2 is SVGAGI. V lost 5 bases to trimming and J lost 4 bases, with 20 bases between them. This CDR3 is 16 amino acids long. The CDR3 is CASSTIRTGMGTEAFF. The CDR3 region has the DNA TGTGCCAGCAGTACAATCAGGACGGGGATGGGCACTGAAGCTTTCTTT.

This clonotype was counted many times. One end of the junction fails to match germline, which may point to a read error. The chain links TRBV11-1 to TRBJ2-1; D gene ambiguous. The CDR3 has 13 residues. Germline CDR1 is SGHAT and CDR2 is FQDESV (reference sequence). The chain's CDR3 is CANSLSQADEQFF. CDR3 nucleotides: TGTGCCAACAGCTTGTCCCAGGCGGATGAGCAGTTCTTC.

Notes on this clonotype: The junction differs from germline at one of its ends, possibly a read error. The chain uses TRBV6-5 and TRBJ2-6, with unresolved D. Germline loops: CDR1 MNHEY, CDR2 SVGAGI. This CDR3 is 16 amino acids long. The CDR3 nucleotides are TGTGCCAACAGCAGGAGCACCCGTTCTGGCGCCAACGTCCTGACTTTC. Its translation: CANSRSTRSGANVLTF.

This clonotype showed up many times. The J gene is TRBJ2-7, the V gene TRBV4-1, with 7 positions matching TRBD1. CDR3 length: 15 amino acids. V lost 2 bases, J lost 1 base, and 5 bases stayed unmatched. The germline V gene has CDR1 MGHRA and CDR2 YSYEKL. CDR3 sequence: CASSQSRDSSYEQYF. CDR3 DNA sequence: TGCGCCAGCAGCCAAAGCCGGGACAGTTCCTACGAGCAGTACTTC.

As regards this clonotype: One end of the junction fails to match germline, which may point to a read error. The CDR3 reads CAGSHGQDYGYTF. Written as DNA, the CDR3 is TGTGCCGGCAGCCATGGACAGGACTATGGCTACACCTTC. The rearrangement joins TRBV11-1 to TRBJ1-2; 7 bases agree with TRBD1. The CDR3 loop spans 13 amino acids. The germline CDR1 and CDR2 sequences are SGHAT and FQDESV (reference sequence).

To note about this clonotype: One end of the junction does not line up with germline, which may come from a read error. The chain joins TRBV13 to TRBJ1-6; no firm D call. This CDR3 spans 15 amino acids. Germline loops: CDR1 PRHDT, CDR2 FYEKMQ (reference sequence). For the CDR3, the DNA is TGTGCTAGCAGCCCGGGCCTCGGGGTAAATTCACCCCTCCACTTT. The encoded protein is CASSPGLGVNSPLHF. Filled out from reference TRBV13 and TRBJ1-6, the complete variable domain reads AAGVIQSPRHLIKEKRETATLKCYPIPRHDTVYWYQQGPGQDPQFLISFYEKMQSDKGSIPDRFSAQQFSDYHSELNMSSLELGDSALYFCASSPGLGVNSPLHFGNGTRLTVT.

For this clonotype: The junction differs from germline at one of its ends, possibly a read error. V usage is TRBV4-2 and J usage is TRBJ2-7; 8 positions match TRBD2. The CDR3 consists of 14 residues. Germline CDR1 LGHNA, CDR2 YNFKEQ. The CDR3 nucleotides read TGTGCCAGCAGCCAAGTCGGGAGGGCTGGCGAGGAGCACTTC. Protein: CASSQVGRAGEEHF.

A word on this clonotype: Since a much larger clone is just one base distant, this may be a read error. The rearrangement joins TRBV29-1 to TRBJ1-1, with no clear D. The V gene's germline CDR1 is SQVTM and CDR2 ANQGSEA. The CDR3 loop spans 11 amino acids. The CDR3 here is CSVRGNTEASF. CDR3 sequence (DNA): TGCAGCGTACGGGGTAACACTGAAGCTTCCTTT.

This clonotype was recorded many times. The chain carries TRBV10-3 and TRBJ2-7; maybe TRBD2 (5 bases). Germline CDR1 is ENHRY and CDR2 is SYGVKD. Between the trimmed V and J ends, which lost 3 bases and 2 bases, there was a span of 11 bases. The CDR3 loop spans 14 amino acids. CDR3 DNA: TGTGCCATCAGTGACCGAGGGCAAGCCTACGAGCAGTACTTC. This codes for CAISDRGQAYEQYF.

The V and J genes are TRBV11-2 and TRBJ2-2, with D unresolved. The CDR3 length is 13 residues. The V and J ends lost 5 bases and 9 bases respectively, with 13 bases between them. The germline CDR1 and CDR2 sequences are SGHAT and FQNNGV. The DNA of the CDR3 is TGTGCCAGCAGCCGAACAAGAACCTGGGAGCTGTTTTTT. The encoded protein is CASSRTRTWELFF.

Remarks on this clonotype: A junction boundary mismatches the germline segment, possibly from a read error. The chain couples TRBV11-2 to TRBJ2-1; 7 bases line up with TRBD1. CDR1 is SGHAT and CDR2 is FQNNGV in the germline V gene. The CDR3 has 15 amino acids. CDR3 in DNA: TGTGCTAGCAGTTCCCCCGGGACAGAATACAATGAGGAGTTCTTC. Translation: CASSSPGTEYNEEFF.

About this clonotype itself: A clone one base away is much larger, so this may be a read error. The chain recombines TRBV7-9 with TRBJ2-7, with D maybe TRBD2 (7 bases). The germline gives CDR1 SEHNR, CDR2 FQNEAQ (reference sequence). V lost 7 bases and J lost 5, with 18 bases in between. The CDR3 has 14 amino acids. DNA for the CDR3: TGTGCCAGCATCTTGGCGGGGGCCTCTGACGAGCAGTACTTC. This sequence encodes CASILAGASDEQYF.

For this clonotype: The junction does not match germline at one end; this may be a read error. The chain links TRBV11-2 to TRBJ2-5; possibly TRBD1 for D (6 bases). The germline V gene has CDR1 SGHAT and CDR2 FQNNGV. The CDR3 covers 16 residues. The CDR3 coding sequence is TGTGCCAGCAGCTTAGCAGTTTCAGGGGTCAAAGAGACCCAGCACTTC. As protein: CASSLAVSGVKETQHF. Looking up the rest from reference TRBV11-2 and TRBJ2-5 gives the full variable domain: EAGVAQSPRYKIIEKRQSVAFWCNPISGHATLYWYQQILGQGPKLLIQFQNNGVVDDSQLPKDRFSAERLKGVDSTLKIQPAKLEDSAVYLCASSLAVSGVKETQHFGPGTRLLVL.

Points on this clonotype: At one end the junction does not follow the germline gene, possibly because of a read error. J is TRBJ2-7 and V is TRBV11-2; unclear D gene. CDR3 length equals 14 residues. Germline V gives CDR1 SGHAT, CDR2 FQNNGV. CDR3 residues: CASGLRGDSYEQYF. The CDR3, as DNA: TGTGCCAGCGGCTTACGCGGAGACTCTTACGAGCAGTACTTC. Supplemented by reference TRBV11-2 and TRBJ2-7, the full variable domain reads EAGVAQSPRYKIIEKRQSVAFWCNPISGHATLYWYQQILGQGPKLLIQFQNNGVVDDSQLPKDRFSAERLKGVDSTLKIQPAKLEDSAVYLCASGLRGDSYEQYFGPGTRLTVT.

Note on this clonotype: A junction end diverges from the germline sequence, so it may reflect a read error. This chain joins TRBV11-2 and TRBJ2-1; 9 bases are shared with TRBD2. Germline V lookup: CDR1 SGHAT, CDR2 FQNNGV. The CDR3 covers 15 residues. Here the CDR3 DNA reads TGTGCCAGCAGCGTCGGGACTAGCTTCGTGAATGAACAGTTCTTC. Amino acid sequence: CASSVGTSFVNEQFF.

For this clonotype: Since the CDR3 does not end with the conserved phenylalanine or tryptophan, this likely comes from a read error. This chain uses TRBV6-2 or TRBV6-3 with TRBJ2-6; D might be TRBD1 (5 bases). The CDR3 runs 15 residues. Germline CDR1 and CDR2: MNHEY and SVGEGT. CDR3 region: CTSSLQGPGANVLTL. CDR3 bases: TGTACCAGCAGTCTCCAGGGCCCTGGGGCCAACGTCCTGACTCTC.

Details on this clonotype: The CDR3 does not end in the conserved phenylalanine or tryptophan, so this is likely a read error. The V and J genes are TRBV11-2 and TRBJ1-5, with D perhaps TRBD1 (5 bases). Germline V lookup: CDR1 SGHAT, CDR2 FQNNGV. This CDR3 contains 15 residues. The CDR3 is CANSLTRGDNQPQHY. CDR3 nucleotides: TGTGCCAACAGCTTAACTAGGGGAGACAATCAGCCCCAGCATTAT.

This chain links TRBV30 with TRBJ2-1; D is unresolved. Germline CDR1 reads GTSNPN; CDR2 reads SVGIG (reference sequence). The CDR3 spans 12 residues. V was shortened by 4 bases and J by 5 bases, with 9 bases between the two germline ends. CDR3 loop: CAWTPQNNEQFF. The CDR3 DNA sequence: TGTGCCTGGACTCCACAGAACAATGAGCAGTTCTTC.

This clonotype was detected many times. V and J are TRBV10-3 and TRBJ1-2, with D tentatively TRBD1 (5 bases). Looked up from germline, CDR1 is ENHRY and CDR2 is SYGVKD. Deletions cut 6 bases from V and 4 bases from J, with 18 bases between. This CDR3 comprises 15 residues. DNA of the CDR3: TGTGCCATCAGGTTACAGGACCCCCGAGGCTATGGCTACACCTTC. Its translation is CAIRLQDPRGYGYTF.

The chain couples TRBV11-2 to TRBJ2-3; 15 positions agree with TRBD2. Unmatched junction bases numbered 24, after V lost 8 bases and J lost 0 bases. This CDR3 is built from 23 residues. The germline V gene has CDR1 SGHAT and CDR2 FQNNGV. The CDR3 loop is CASCGWGLAGGPVTGPSTDTQYF. As DNA, the CDR3 is TGTGCCAGCTGCGGGTGGGGACTAGCGGGAGGCCCAGTTACCGGGCCTAGCACAGATACGCAGTATTTT. Complete variable domain (other parts from reference TRBV11-2 and TRBJ2-3): EAGVAQSPRYKIIEKRQSVAFWCNPISGHATLYWYQQILGQGPKLLIQFQNNGVVDDSQLPKDRFSAERLKGVDSTLKIQPAKLEDSAVYLCASCGWGLAGGPVTGPSTDTQYFGPGTRLTVL.

In this sample, this clonotype turned up once. The junction does not match germline at one end; this may be a read error. The rearrangement links TRBV11-2 to TRBJ2-2, with TRBD1 matching 10 bases. The CDR3 totals 16 residues. Germline V gene lookup returns CDR1 SGHAT and CDR2 FQNNGV. As DNA, the CDR3 is TGTGCTAGTAGCCCGGGACAGGGGCTGGGCACTGGGGAGCTGCTTTTT. Translated, it gives CASSPGQGLGTGELLF.

This clonotype was seen just once. The chain combines TRBV28 with TRBJ1-2; 11 nucleotides agree with TRBD1. V gave up 7 bases and J gave up 0 bases; unmatched junction bases: 1. The CDR3 extends over 14 amino acids. The germline gives CDR1 MDHEN, CDR2 SYDVKM. CDR3 loop: CASTGQGANYGYTF. The CDR3 DNA reads as TGTGCCAGCACGGGACAGGGGGCTAACTATGGCTACACCTTC.

This clonotype has a count of ten or more. The chain joins TRBV6-2 or TRBV6-3 to TRBJ2-7, with 8 bases fitting TRBD2. Per the germline V gene, CDR1 is MNHEY and CDR2 is SVGEGT. V shed 5 bases and J 4 bases; nucleotides not matched to a gene: 10. The CDR3 extends over 15 amino acids. CDR3 in DNA: TGTGCCAGCAGTCGCCAAGCGGGAGTTTTATACGAGCAGTACTTC. Translation gives CASSRQAGVLYEQYF.

This clonotype was detected ten times or more. CDR3 amino acids: CASSVGASGISSYEQYF. In nucleotides, the CDR3 is TGTGCCAGCAGCGTGGGGGCTAGCGGGATTAGCTCCTACGAGCAGTACTTC. This chain uses TRBV5-6 with TRBJ2-7, with 9 bases matching TRBD2. This CDR3 comprises 17 residues. Unmatched junction bases numbered 11, after V lost 4 bases and J lost 0 bases. Germline CDR1 and CDR2: SGHDT and YYEEEE. The variable domain in full, with the rest retrieved from reference TRBV5-6 and TRBJ2-7, is DAGVTQSPTHLIKTRGQQVTLRCSPKSGHDTVSWYQQALGQGPQFIFQYYEEEERQRGNFPDRFSGHQFPNYSSELNVNALLLGDSALYLCASSVGASGISSYEQYFGPGTRLTVT.